Listed here are 13 T cell receptor beta chains from one sample, sequenced in a study of Graves' ophthalmopathy and Graves' hyperthyroidism. RNA transcripts were the template, and TCR beta CDR3 regions were amplified from them. HTBI-primed first-round RT-PCR preceded second-round multiplex PCR. TCRdb processed the multiplex PCR reads anew with MiXCR; each CDR3 protein has one entry. The sample lists 300,000 to 400,000 distinct CDR3 sequences; roughly 15% were seen once. The material sequenced was peripheral blood. These receptors all stem from an adult man with Graves' ophthalmopathy.

The table lists this clonotype with many counts. The chain couples TRBV4-2 to TRBJ1-1; TRBD1 matches at 11 bases. Germline CDR1 LGHNA, CDR2 YNFKEQ. The CDR3 totals 15 residues. J was trimmed by 10 bases and V by 5 bases; bases with no gene match: 12. The CDR3 here is CASSAVGQGGERAFF. CDR3 DNA: TGTGCCAGCAGCGCGGTGGGACAGGGGGGCGAGAGAGCTTTCTTT.

At least ten counts were recorded for this clonotype. The rearrangement joins TRBV4-3 to TRBJ1-1; 9 bases line up with TRBD1. The CDR3 totals 13 residues. J lost 4 bases, V lost 3 bases, and 0 bases had no gene match. Germline CDR1 is LGHNA and CDR2 is YSLEER. In nucleotides, the CDR3 is TGCGCCAGCAGCCAGGACAGGGGCACTGAAGCTTTCTTT. Encoded protein: CASSQDRGTEAFF.

There are many counts of this clonotype. The V gene is TRBV12-3 or TRBV12-4, the J gene TRBJ1-2, with 7 nucleotides matching TRBD1. The junction had 10 bases not matched to a gene; V was cut back by 8 bases and J by 4 bases. The CDR3 runs 14 residues. The CDR3 DNA sequence: TGTGCCAGCGGTGTGCAGACAGGGATCTATGGCTACACCTTC. Residues: CASGVQTGIYGYTF.

The chain carries TRBV5-1 and TRBJ1-1; D call uncertain. The ends were cut back, 4 bases at V and 11 bases at J, with 18 bases in the middle. Germline CDR1 SGHRS, CDR2 YFSETQ. The CDR3 sequence is 13 residues long. The CDR3 bases are TGCGCCAGCAGCGAACCCGGGAACCCGGGGGCTTTCTTT. It codes for CASSEPGNPGAFF.

This clonotype was detected ten times or more. The chain combines TRBV6-1 with TRBJ1-1; D not resolved. Germline lookup yields CDR1 MNHNS and CDR2 SASEGT. V was trimmed by 4 bases and J by 2 bases, leaving 14 bases between them. The CDR3 spans 15 residues. Here the CDR3 reads CASSGGYGRNTEAFF. The CDR3 DNA is TGTGCCAGCAGTGGGGGATACGGACGAAACACTGAAGCTTTCTTT.

At least ten counts were recorded for this clonotype. The chain has TRBV6-2 or TRBV6-3 and TRBJ1-5; 9 nucleotides agree with TRBD1. V lost 5 bases and J lost 0; bases outside the gene matches: 5. The CDR3 has 16 residues. Germline V gene lookup returns CDR1 MNHEY and CDR2 SVGEGT. For the CDR3, the DNA is TGTGCCAGCAGTAAGGGACAGGGTTATAGCAATCAGCCCCAGCATTTT. Its protein is CASSKGQGYSNQPQHF.

This clonotype was picked up a small number of times. A read error may account for a junction end that differs from germline. V and J are TRBV6-1 and TRBJ1-2, with 8 positions matching TRBD1. Germline CDR1 MNHNS, CDR2 SASEGT. CDR3 size: 15 residues. The CDR3 nucleotides are TGTGCCAGCAGCCCTCAATGGACAGGGTCGAATGGCTACAACTTC. Its protein is CASSPQWTGSNGYNF.

This clonotype was recorded at least ten times. The chain carries TRBV6-5 and TRBJ2-2, with 9 nucleotides matching TRBD1. Germline trimming cut 0 bases from V and 6 bases from J; bases unmatched to any gene: 5. CDR3 length: 16 residues. CDR1 is MNHEY, CDR2 SVGAGI, per germline. The CDR3 is CASSYSTGGWPGELFF. CDR3 DNA sequence: TGTGCCAGCAGTTACTCGACAGGGGGATGGCCCGGGGAGCTGTTTTTT.

This clonotype was detected many times. The chain employs TRBV6-5 and TRBJ1-3; D is unresolved. Trimming cost V 2 bases and J 2 bases, with 10 bases left between them. Germline CDR1 reads MNHEY; CDR2 reads SVGAGI. CDR3 length: 15 amino acids. CDR3 in DNA: TGTGCCAGCAGTTACAGAGGTCTTGCTGGAAACACCATATATTTT. Translating gives CASSYRGLAGNTIYF.

This clonotype was seen repeatedly, ten times or more. Here the CDR3 reads CASSLESAMAEAFF. The DNA for the CDR3 is TGTGCCAGCAGCTTAGAATCGGCGATGGCTGAAGCTTTCTTT. The gene calls are TRBV7-9 and TRBJ1-1; D is undetermined. Germline values: CDR1 SEHNR, CDR2 FQNEAQ (reference sequence). This CDR3 is 14 amino acids long. V lost 1 base, J lost 6 bases, and 12 bases lay in between.

The sample holds many counts of this clonotype. This chain connects TRBV7-9 to TRBJ2-5; TRBD2 matches at 8 bases. The junction had 14 bases not matched to a gene; V was cut back by 5 bases and J by 0 bases. Germline V gene sequence: CDR1 SEHNR, CDR2 FQNEAQ (reference sequence). This CDR3 is 18 amino acids long. The CDR3 nucleotides read TGTGCCAGCAGCCACACCCCAGCAGCGGGGGCCGACCAAGAGACCCAGTACTTC. Translation gives CASSHTPAAGADQETQYF.

This clonotype was recorded at least ten times. A read error may explain this, as a much larger clone is one base away. The chain recombines TRBV6-1 with TRBJ2-7; possible D gene TRBD2, 7 bases. The CDR3 is made up of 14 amino acids. Germline CDR1 and CDR2: MNHNS and SASEGT. The CDR3 reads CASGEWGGPREQYF. In nucleotides, the CDR3 is TGTGCCAGCGGTGAATGGGGGGGGCCGAGGGAGCAGTACTTC.

This clonotype was counted ten times or more. The chain recombines TRBV19 with TRBJ1-5, with a tentative D call TRBD1 (6 bases). The V end lost 6 bases, the J end lost 0 bases, and 12 bases lay between the germline ends. Germline CDR1 reads LNHDA; CDR2 reads SQIVND (reference sequence). This CDR3 is built from 15 residues. CDR3 DNA sequence: TGTGCCAGTAGCCCACGACAGGCTAGCAATCAGCCCCAGCATTTT. Protein sequence: CASSPRQASNQPQHF. The whole variable domain, filled in from reference TRBV19 and TRBJ1-5, reads DGGITQSPKYLFRKEGQNVTLSCEQNLNHDAMYWYRQDPGQGLRLIYYSQIVNDFQKGDIAEGYSVSREKKESFPLTVTSAQKNPTAFYLCASSPRQASNQPQHFGDGTRLSIL.